Included here is one T cell receptor (beta chain) sequence, with context. The antigen is undetermined. This entry comes from a study of cytomegalovirus exposure and HLA in healthy donors. Broader study findings: Accurate prediction of HLA-A and HLA-B alleles (for most subjects) was reportedly achieved from TCR beta sequences. Among TCR beta chains, those listed as cytomegalovirus-associated numbered over 150.

This CDR3 is 15 amino acids long. In germline, CDR1 is LGHNA, CDR2 YNFKEQ. Trimming shortened V by 6 bases and J by 7 bases, and 18 bases separated the two germline ends. The PCR employed 60 Vbeta primers together with 13 Jbeta primers. The repertoire was sequenced with immunoSEQ multiplex PCR; TCRdb's copy has only in-frame clones and lacks some. The sample yields 95,000 to 110,000 clones, 76% seen once. Sequencing was performed on PBMCs. The clonotype comes from a woman aged 18-30 years in good health and CMV-seropositive. The rearrangement links TRBV4-2 to TRBJ2-2; tentative D call: TRBD2 (6 bases). The CDR3 sequence: CASRRGAGGDGELFF. The CDR3 DNA is TGTGCCAGCAGGCGCGGGGCCGGAGGAGACGGGGAGCTGTTTTTT.